This T cell receptor (beta chain) was recorded in a study of Ad26.COV2.S vaccination and SARS-CoV-2 variants. As for the study in general: A COV1001 Ad26.COV2.S trial-arm participant provided the sample.

Stated treatment: about 20 received Ad26.COV2.S at low or high dose, single or two shots; five or six received placebo; per-sample allocation not given. The samples date from day 63 after the first vaccine or placebo injection. Assay: immunoSEQ multiplex PCR; the TCRdb copy retains only in-frame clones and omits some. The sample contains 440,000 or so clones, about 90% of which appear only once. The input for sequencing was peripheral blood, taken in a trial of Ad26.COV2.S vaccine versus placebo. The source of this sequence is a person between 18 and 60 years old who received the Ad26.COV2.S COVID-19 vaccine or a placebo.

The CDR3 protein is CASSAAGSYEQYF. In DNA form, the CDR3 reads TGTGCCAGCTCAGCGGCCGGCTCCTACGAGCAGTACTTC. The rearrangement links TRBV18 to TRBJ2-7; D unresolved. CDR3 size: 13 residues. Trimming shortened V by 5 bases and J by 0 bases, and 8 bases separated the two germline ends. The germline CDR1 and CDR2 sequences are KGHSH and LQKENI.